Listed below are T cell receptor beta chains from one sample, sequenced in a study of OX40 agonist ivuxolimab in advanced cancers. TCRdb keeps only in-frame clones here, not all; method: immunoSEQ multiplex PCR. The sample consists of 97,000 or so clones, about 90% of them appearing once. Sequences were derived from CD4+ or CD8+ T cells sorted from blood, sampled in a trial of the OX40 agonist ivuxolimab. The receptor set was obtained from an adult with an advanced solid tumor such as melanoma, head and neck, liver or kidney cancer. CDR3s include the opening cysteine and the closing phenylalanine or tryptophan.

V gene: TRBV9
CDR3 protein: CASSARLAGGLQETQYF

V gene: TRBV7-7
CDR3 protein: CASSPGQSSGNTIYF

V gene: TRBV7-8
CDR3 protein: CASSLALAGEYTEAFF

V gene: TRBV2
CDR3 protein: CASAVGTIYGYTF

V gene: TRBV7-8
CDR3 protein: CASSLVGQGTSTDTQYF

V gene: TRBV5-1
CDR3 protein: CASSLWAGGTEAFF

V gene: TRBV4-1
CDR3 protein: CASSQPEGEQFF

V gene: TRBV6-1
CDR3 protein: CASSAYPTGLNTEAFF

V gene: TRBV5-4
CDR3 protein: CASSAAQGARTEAFF

V gene: TRBV5-4
CDR3 protein: CASSLVGRGPAGIDTQYF

V gene: TRBV30
CDR3 protein: CAWSAGRQANTEAFF

V gene: TRBV7-2
CDR3 protein: CASSFMNTEAFF

V gene: TRBV6-6
CDR3 protein: CASTPDREDQPQHF

V gene: TRBV5-1
CDR3 protein: CASSYYSGGTDTQYF

V gene: TRBV18
CDR3 protein: CASSPSPNLGGSRETQYF

V gene: TRBV5-1
CDR3 protein: CASSLGTSGRAAYEQYF

V gene: TRBV10-3
CDR3 protein: CAIRAIRNTEAFF

V gene: TRBV28
CDR3 protein: CASTVGTSNEQFF

V gene: TRBV15
CDR3 protein: CATSRDIGTVEAFF

V gene: TRBV12-2
CDR3 protein: CASRLVTCQGEVTQETQYF

V gene: TRBV5-1
CDR3 protein: CASSRDPGLSGEKLFF

V gene: TRBV5-1
CDR3 protein: CASSLDLNNEQFF

V gene: TRBV5-1
CDR3 protein: CASSLAAGGSYGYTF

V gene: TRBV5-1
CDR3 protein: CASAPGRGTSTDTQYF

V gene: TRBV15
CDR3 protein: CATTVEKDSPLHF

V gene: TRBV27
CDR3 protein: CASSQEMSTDTQYF

V gene: TRBV5-1
CDR3 protein: CASSPLGVDTQYF

V gene: TRBV30
CDR3 protein: CAWSPPGPLFEQFF

V gene: TRBV7-8
CDR3 protein: CASSLSRAGLSYTF

V gene: TRBV5-1
CDR3 protein: CASSLEYRGQGEKLFF

V gene: TRBV5-1
CDR3 protein: CASSVTQGRFGTEAFF

V gene: TRBV2
CDR3 protein: CASRDSFNYGYTF

V gene: TRBV7-9
CDR3 protein: CASSWGQRSINTGELFF

V gene: TRBV12-2
CDR3 protein: CASRLSGTSGGDYNEQFF

V gene: TRBV7-6
CDR3 protein: CASGGSRYGYTF

V gene: TRBV29-1
CDR3 protein: CSYTGGNYGYTF

V gene: TRBV29-1
CDR3 protein: CSVVSRQGTYEQYF

V gene: TRBV5-4
CDR3 protein: CASSLDGGNYGYTF

V gene: TRBV30
CDR3 protein: CAWSRGRGGYGYTF

V gene: TRBV7-2
CDR3 protein: CASSLTQTYGYTF

V gene: TRBV5-1
CDR3 protein: CASSSDRANDEQYF

V gene: TRBV7-2
CDR3 protein: CASTLNRGGEKLFF

V gene: TRBV7-9
CDR3 protein: CASSSQGTDTQYF

V gene: TRBV27
CDR3 protein: CASSPTRAGGSRSYNEQFF

V gene: TRBV9
CDR3 protein: CASGRDEGGRYEQYF

V gene: TRBV29-1
CDR3 protein: CSARQGAGETQYF